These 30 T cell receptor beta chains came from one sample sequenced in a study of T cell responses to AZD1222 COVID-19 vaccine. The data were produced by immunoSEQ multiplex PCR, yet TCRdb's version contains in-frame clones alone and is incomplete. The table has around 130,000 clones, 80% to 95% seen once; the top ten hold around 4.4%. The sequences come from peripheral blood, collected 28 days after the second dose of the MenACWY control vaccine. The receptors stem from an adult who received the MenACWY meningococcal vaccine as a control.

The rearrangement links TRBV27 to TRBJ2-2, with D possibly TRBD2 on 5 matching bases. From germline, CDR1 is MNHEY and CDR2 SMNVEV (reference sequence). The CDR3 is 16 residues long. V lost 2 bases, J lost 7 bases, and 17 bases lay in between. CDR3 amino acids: CASSLRLASWGGELFF. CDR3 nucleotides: TGTGCCAGCAGTTTACGGCTAGCAAGTTGGGGCGGGGAGCTGTTTTTT.

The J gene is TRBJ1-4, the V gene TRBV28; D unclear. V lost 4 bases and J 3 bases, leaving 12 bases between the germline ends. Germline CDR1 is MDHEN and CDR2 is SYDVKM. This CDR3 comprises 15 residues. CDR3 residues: CASSSPPLANEKLFF. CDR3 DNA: TGTGCCAGCAGTTCTCCCCCTTTGGCTAATGAAAAACTGTTTTTT.

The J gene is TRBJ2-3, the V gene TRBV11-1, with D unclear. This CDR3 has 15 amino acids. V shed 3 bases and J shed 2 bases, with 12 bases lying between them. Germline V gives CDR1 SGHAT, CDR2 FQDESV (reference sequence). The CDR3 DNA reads TGTGCCAGCAGCTTTCTCGCCACTCCCACAGATACGCAGTATTTT. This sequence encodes CASSFLATPTDTQYF. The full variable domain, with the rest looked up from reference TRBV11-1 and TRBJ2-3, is EAEVAQSPRYKITEKSQAVAFWCDPISGHATLYWYRQILGQGPELLVQFQDESVVDDSQLPKDRFSAERLKGVDSTLKIQPAELGDSAMYLCASSFLATPTDTQYFGPGTRLTVL.

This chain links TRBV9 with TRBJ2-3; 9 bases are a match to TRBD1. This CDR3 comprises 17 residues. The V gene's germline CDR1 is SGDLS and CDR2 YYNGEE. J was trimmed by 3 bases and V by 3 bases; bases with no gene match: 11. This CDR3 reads CASSGGRRTGVTDTQYF. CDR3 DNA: TGTGCCAGCAGCGGAGGACGTCGGACAGGGGTGACAGATACGCAGTATTTT. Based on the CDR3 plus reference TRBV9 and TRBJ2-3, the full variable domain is DSGVTQTPKHLITATGQRVTLRCSPRSGDLSVYWYQQSLDQGLQFLIQYYNGEERAKGNILERFSAQQFPDLHSELNLSSLELGDSALYFCASSGGRRTGVTDTQYFGPGTRLTVL.

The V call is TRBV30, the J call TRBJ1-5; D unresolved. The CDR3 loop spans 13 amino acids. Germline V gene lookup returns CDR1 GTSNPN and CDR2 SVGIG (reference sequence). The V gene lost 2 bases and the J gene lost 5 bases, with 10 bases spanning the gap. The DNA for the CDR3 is TGTGCCTGGAGTCCAGATGCTGATCAGCCCCAGCATTTT. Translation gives CAWSPDADQPQHF. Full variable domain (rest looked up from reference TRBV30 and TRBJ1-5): SQTIHQWPATLVQPVGSPLSLECTVEGTSNPNLYWYRQAAGRGLQLLFYSVGIGQISSEVPQNLSASRPQDRQFILSSKKLLLSDSGFYLCAWSPDADQPQHFGDGTRLSIL.

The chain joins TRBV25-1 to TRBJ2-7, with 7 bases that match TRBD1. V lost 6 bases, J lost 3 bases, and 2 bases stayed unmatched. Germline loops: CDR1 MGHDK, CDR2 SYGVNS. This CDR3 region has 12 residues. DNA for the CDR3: TGTGCCAGCAGGGGACAGAGCTACGAGCAGTACGTC. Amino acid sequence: CASRGQSYEQYV.

The CDR3 DNA reads as TGTGCCAGCAGTTTATCGATGGATAGCAATCAGCCCCAGCATTTT. Translation: CASSLSMDSNQPQHF. The V call is TRBV28, the J call TRBJ1-5; D uncertain. This CDR3 has 15 amino acids. V was cut by 1 base and J by 0 bases, with 7 bases left in between. Germline CDR1 MDHEN, CDR2 SYDVKM.

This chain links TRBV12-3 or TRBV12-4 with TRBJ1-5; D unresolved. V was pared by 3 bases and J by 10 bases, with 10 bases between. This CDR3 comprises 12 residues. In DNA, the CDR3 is TGTGCCAGCAGTTTGTTCCGAATCCCCCAGCATTTT. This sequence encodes CASSLFRIPQHF.

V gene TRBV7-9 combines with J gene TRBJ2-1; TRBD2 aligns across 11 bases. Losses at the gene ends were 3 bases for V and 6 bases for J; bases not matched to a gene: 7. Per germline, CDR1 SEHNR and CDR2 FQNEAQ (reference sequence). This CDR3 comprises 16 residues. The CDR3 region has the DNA TGTGCCAGCAGCTTCCCACTAGCGGGGGCGGTCAATGAGCAGTTCTTC. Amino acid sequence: CASSFPLAGAVNEQFF.

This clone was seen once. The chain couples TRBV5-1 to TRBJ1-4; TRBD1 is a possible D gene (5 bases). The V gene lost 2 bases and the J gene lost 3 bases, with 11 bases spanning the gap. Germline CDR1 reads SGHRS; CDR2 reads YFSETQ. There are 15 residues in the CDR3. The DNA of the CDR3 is TGCGCCAGCAGCTTCTGGGGCCCGGCTAATGAAAAACTGTTTTTT. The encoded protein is CASSFWGPANEKLFF.

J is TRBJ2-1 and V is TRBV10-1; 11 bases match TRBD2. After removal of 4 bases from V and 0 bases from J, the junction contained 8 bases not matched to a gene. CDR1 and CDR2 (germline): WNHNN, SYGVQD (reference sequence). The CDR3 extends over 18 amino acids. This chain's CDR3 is CASSGLAGGLSSYNEQFF. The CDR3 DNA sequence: TGCGCCAGCAGTGGGCTAGCGGGGGGTCTGAGCTCCTACAATGAGCAGTTCTTC.

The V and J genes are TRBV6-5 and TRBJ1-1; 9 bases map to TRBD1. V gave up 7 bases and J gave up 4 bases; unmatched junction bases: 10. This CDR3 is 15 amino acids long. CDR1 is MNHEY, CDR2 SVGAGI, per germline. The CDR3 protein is CASTRGTGFGTEAFF. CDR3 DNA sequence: TGTGCCAGCACGCGAGGGACAGGGTTCGGCACTGAAGCTTTCTTT.

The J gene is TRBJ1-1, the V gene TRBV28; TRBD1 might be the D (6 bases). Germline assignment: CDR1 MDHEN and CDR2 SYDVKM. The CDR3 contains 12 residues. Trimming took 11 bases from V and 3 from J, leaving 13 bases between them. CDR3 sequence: CASAQGHTEAFF. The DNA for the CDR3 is TGTGCCTCGGCCCAGGGGCACACTGAAGCTTTCTTT.

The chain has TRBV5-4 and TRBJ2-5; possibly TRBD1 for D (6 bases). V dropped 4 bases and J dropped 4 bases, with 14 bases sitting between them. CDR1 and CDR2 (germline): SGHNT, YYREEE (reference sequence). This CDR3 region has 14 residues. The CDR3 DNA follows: TGTGCCAGCAGCCAGGGACAACCGTCAGAGACCCAGTACTTC. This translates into CASSQGQPSETQYF.

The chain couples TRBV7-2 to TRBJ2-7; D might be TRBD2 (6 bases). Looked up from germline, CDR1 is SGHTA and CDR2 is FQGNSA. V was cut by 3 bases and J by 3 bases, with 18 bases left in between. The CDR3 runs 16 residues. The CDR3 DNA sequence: TGTGCCAGCAGCTTCCACCCCCGGGGACTCGACTACGAGCAGTACTTC. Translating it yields CASSFHPRGLDYEQYF.

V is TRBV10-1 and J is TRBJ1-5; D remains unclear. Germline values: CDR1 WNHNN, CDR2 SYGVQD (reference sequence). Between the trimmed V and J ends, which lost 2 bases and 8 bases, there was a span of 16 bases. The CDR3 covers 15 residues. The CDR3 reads CASSERAYLSEPQHF. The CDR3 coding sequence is TGCGCCAGCAGTGAGAGGGCTTACCTGAGCGAGCCCCAGCATTTT.

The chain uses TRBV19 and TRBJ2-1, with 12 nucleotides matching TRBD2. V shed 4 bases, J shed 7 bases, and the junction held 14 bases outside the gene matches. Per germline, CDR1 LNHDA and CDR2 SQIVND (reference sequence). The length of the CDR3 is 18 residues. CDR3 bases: TGTGCCAGTAGTACCCAGAATCTAGCGGGAGGGCATGATAATGAGCAGTTCTTC. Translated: CASSTQNLAGGHDNEQFF.

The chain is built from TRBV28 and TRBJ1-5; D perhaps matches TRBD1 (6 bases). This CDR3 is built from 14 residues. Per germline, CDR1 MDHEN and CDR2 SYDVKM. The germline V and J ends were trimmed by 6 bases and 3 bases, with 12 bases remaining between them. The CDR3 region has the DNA TGTGCCAGCAGCGCTGACAGGTACAATCAGCCCCAGCATTTT. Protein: CASSADRYNQPQHF.

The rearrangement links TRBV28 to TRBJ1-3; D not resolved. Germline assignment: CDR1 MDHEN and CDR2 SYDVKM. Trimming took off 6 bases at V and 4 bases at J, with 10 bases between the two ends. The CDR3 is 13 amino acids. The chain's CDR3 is CASRTPGGNTIYF. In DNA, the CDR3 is TGTGCCAGCAGAACCCCGGGAGGAAACACCATATATTTT. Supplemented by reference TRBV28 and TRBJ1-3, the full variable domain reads DVKVTQSSRYLVKRTGEKVFLECVQDMDHENMFWYRQDPGLGLRLIYFSYDVKMKEKGDIPEGYSVSREKKERFSLILESASTNQTSMYLCASRTPGGNTIYFGEGSWLTVV.

CDR3 region: CASSLGHGTSGTDTQYF. CDR3 nucleotide sequence: TGTGCCAGCAGCCTAGGACACGGGACTAGCGGCACAGATACGCAGTATTTT. The chain combines TRBV7-8 with TRBJ2-3, with TRBD2 identical over 10 bases. Germline loops: CDR1 SGHVS, CDR2 FQNEAQ. J lost 1 base, V lost 5 bases, and 9 bases had no gene match. The CDR3 spans 17 residues.

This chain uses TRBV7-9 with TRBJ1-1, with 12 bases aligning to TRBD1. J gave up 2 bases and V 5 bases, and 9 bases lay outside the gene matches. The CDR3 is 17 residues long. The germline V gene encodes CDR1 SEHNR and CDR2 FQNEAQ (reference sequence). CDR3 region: CASSPRGQGASNTEAFF. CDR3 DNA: TGTGCCAGCAGCCCCAGGGGACAGGGGGCGTCTAACACTGAAGCTTTCTTT.

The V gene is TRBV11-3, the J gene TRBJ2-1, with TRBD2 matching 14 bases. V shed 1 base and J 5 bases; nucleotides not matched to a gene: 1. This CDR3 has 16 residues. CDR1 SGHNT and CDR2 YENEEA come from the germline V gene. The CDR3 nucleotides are TGTGCCAGCAGCTTAGGGGGACTAGCGGGAGACAATGAGCAGTTCTTC. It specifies CASSLGGLAGDNEQFF. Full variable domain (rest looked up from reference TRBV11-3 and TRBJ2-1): EAGVVQSPRYKIIEKKQPVAFWCNPISGHNTLYWYLQNLGQGPELLIRYENEEAVDDSQLPKDRFSAERLKGVDSTLKIQPAELGDSAVYLCASSLGGLAGDNEQFFGPGTRLTVL.

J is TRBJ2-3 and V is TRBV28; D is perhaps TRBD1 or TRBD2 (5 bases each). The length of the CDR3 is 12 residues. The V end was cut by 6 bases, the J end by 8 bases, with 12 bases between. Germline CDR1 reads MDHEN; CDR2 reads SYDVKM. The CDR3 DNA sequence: TGTGCCAGCAGCTTCCGGGGCGGTACGCAGTATTTT. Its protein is CASSFRGGTQYF. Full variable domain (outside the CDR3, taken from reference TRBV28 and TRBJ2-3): DVKVTQSSRYLVKRTGEKVFLECVQDMDHENMFWYRQDPGLGLRLIYFSYDVKMKEKGDIPEGYSVSREKKERFSLILESASTNQTSMYLCASSFRGGTQYFGPGTRLTVL.

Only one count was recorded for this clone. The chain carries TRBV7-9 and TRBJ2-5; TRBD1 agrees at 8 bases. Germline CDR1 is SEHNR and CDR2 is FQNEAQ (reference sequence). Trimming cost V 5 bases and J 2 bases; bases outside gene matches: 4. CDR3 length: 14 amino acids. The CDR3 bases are TGTGCCAGCAGCCGCCGACAGGGGCAAGAGACCCAGTACTTC. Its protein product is CASSRRQGQETQYF.

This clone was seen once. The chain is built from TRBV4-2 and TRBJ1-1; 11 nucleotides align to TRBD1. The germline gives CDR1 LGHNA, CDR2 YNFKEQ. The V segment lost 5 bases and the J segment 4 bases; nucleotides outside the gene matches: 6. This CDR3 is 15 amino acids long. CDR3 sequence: CASSVTGTGGTEAFF. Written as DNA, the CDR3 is TGTGCCAGCAGCGTAACCGGGACAGGGGGCACTGAAGCTTTCTTT.

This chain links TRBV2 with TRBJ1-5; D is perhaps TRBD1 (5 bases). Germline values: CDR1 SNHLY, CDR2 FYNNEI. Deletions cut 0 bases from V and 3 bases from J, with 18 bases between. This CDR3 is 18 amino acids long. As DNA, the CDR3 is TGTGCCAGCAGTGAAGCAATCTCCAGGGCTACAATCAATCAGCCCCAGCATTTT. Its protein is CASSEAISRATINQPQHF.

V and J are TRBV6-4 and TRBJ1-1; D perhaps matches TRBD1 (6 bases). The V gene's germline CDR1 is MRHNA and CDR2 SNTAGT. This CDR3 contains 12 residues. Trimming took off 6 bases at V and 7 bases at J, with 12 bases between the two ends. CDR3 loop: CASRDSRGEAFF. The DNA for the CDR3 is TGTGCCAGCAGGGACAGTCGAGGTGAAGCTTTCTTT.

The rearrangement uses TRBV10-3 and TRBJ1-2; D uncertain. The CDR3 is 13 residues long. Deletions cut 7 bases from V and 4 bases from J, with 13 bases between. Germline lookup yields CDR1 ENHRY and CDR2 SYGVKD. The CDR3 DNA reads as TGTGCCATCAAAGAAGGGAACGGCTATGGCTACACCTTC. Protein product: CAIKEGNGYGYTF.

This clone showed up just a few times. CDR3 region: CASSLGGVGVPEQYV. CDR3 sequence (DNA): TGTGCCAGCAGTTTGGGAGGGGTAGGGGTACCCGAGCAGTACGTC. V is TRBV28 and J is TRBJ2-7, with 7 bases aligning to TRBD2. Germline assignment: CDR1 MDHEN and CDR2 SYDVKM. CDR3 size: 15 residues. J was trimmed by 6 bases and V by 3 bases; bases with no gene match: 11.

DNA of the CDR3: TGTGCCAGCAGTGGATGGGACACGGGGTACCAAGAGACCCAGTACTTC. Translated: CASSGWDTGYQETQYF. The chain uses TRBV25-1 and TRBJ2-5; possible D gene TRBD1, 6 bases. CDR1 is MGHDK, CDR2 SYGVNS, per germline. Trimming took 4 bases from V and 0 from J, leaving 15 bases between them. This CDR3 is built from 16 residues.